This T cell receptor (beta chain) was identified in a study of T cell responses to AZD1222 COVID-19 vaccine. The V and J ends lost 9 bases and 7 bases respectively, with 23 bases between them. Germline values: CDR1 SGHNT, CDR2 YYREEE (reference sequence). The CDR3 has 15 amino acids. Analyses pooled second doses at about 4 or about 12 weeks. Broader study findings: Repertoire sampling was restricted to post-peak T cell response timepoints. There were vaccine-associated CD4 TCRs across spike, dominant at 160-218 and 743-854. Variant regions that are unmutated are reportedly the target of nearly half of spike-specific TCRs.

There are a few counts of this clone. The target antigen is unknown. TCRdb keeps only in-frame clones here, not all; method: immunoSEQ multiplex PCR. In the table there are 150,000 to 200,000 clones, around 90% of which are singletons. The sequence came from an adult who received the AZD1222 COVID-19 vaccine. V gene TRBV5-4 combines with J gene TRBJ2-1, with D maybe TRBD1 (6 bases). The specimen comprised peripheral blood, sampled 28 days after the second AZD1222 dose. CDR3 loop: CATSGGHGSGNEQFF. The CDR3 DNA reads TGTGCCACCTCTGGGGGCCACGGCTCGGGGAATGAGCAGTTCTTC.